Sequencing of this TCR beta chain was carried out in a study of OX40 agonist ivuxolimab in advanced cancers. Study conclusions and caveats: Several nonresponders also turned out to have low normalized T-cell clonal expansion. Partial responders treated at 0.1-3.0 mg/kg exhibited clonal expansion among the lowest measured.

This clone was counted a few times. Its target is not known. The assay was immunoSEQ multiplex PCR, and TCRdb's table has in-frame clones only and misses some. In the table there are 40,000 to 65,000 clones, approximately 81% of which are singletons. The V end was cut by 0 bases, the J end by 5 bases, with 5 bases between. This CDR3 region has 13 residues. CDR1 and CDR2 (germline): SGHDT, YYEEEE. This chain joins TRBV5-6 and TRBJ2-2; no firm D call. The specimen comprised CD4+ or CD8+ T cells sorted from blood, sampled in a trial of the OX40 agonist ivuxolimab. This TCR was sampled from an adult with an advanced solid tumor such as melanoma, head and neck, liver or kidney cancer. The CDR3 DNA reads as TGTGCCAGCAGCTTGGTAGTGACCGGGGAGCTGTTTTTT. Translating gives CASSLVVTGELFF.